Below are 30 T cell receptor beta chains sequenced from a single sample in a study of blood T cell repertoires in COVID-19. Generated by immunoSEQ multiplex PCR, the TCRdb table keeps only in-frame clones and is missing some. The sample has about 370,000 clones; 89% are singletons. Specimen: peripheral blood. The origin of the receptors is a woman in her twenties or thirties with COVID-19, enrolled during active disease.

The chain employs TRBV10-3 and TRBJ2-1; D is possibly TRBD2 (7 bases). CDR1 is ENHRY, CDR2 SYGVKD, per germline. The ends were cut back, 8 bases at V and 5 bases at J, with 16 bases in the middle. The CDR3 is 14 amino acids. The CDR3 DNA reads as TGTGCCATCGGGGGCAGCGGGGCGGACAATGAGCAGTTCTTC. Translated, it gives CAIGGSGADNEQFF.

The chain recombines TRBV28 with TRBJ1-1, with TRBD1 as a possible D gene (6 bases). From germline, CDR1 is MDHEN and CDR2 SYDVKM. Deletions cut 6 bases from V and 1 base from J, with 15 bases between. The CDR3 contains 15 residues. The CDR3 DNA is TGTGCCAGCAGCCGGACGGGACACTCGAACACTGAAGCTTTCTTT. Encoded protein: CASSRTGHSNTEAFF.

The chain recombines TRBV30 with TRBJ1-1, with a weak D call TRBD1 (5 bases). Per germline, CDR1 GTSNPN and CDR2 SVGIG (reference sequence). V gave up 2 bases and J gave up 7 bases, with 14 bases separating them. The CDR3 runs 13 residues. The CDR3 region has the DNA TGTGCCTGGAGTCAAGGGGACTACGGTGAAGCTTTCTTT. Translation gives CAWSQGDYGEAFF.

The chain has TRBV6-5 and TRBJ2-3, with D perhaps TRBD2 (6 bases). V shed 0 bases and J shed 10 bases, with 11 bases lying between them. The germline gives CDR1 MNHEY, CDR2 SVGAGI. The CDR3 is 13 residues long. The CDR3, as DNA: TGTGCCAGCAGTTACTCTGGAGGGTTGGCGCAGTATTTT. Its protein is CASSYSGGLAQYF.

The chain links TRBV3-1 (or the pseudogene TRBV3-2) to TRBJ2-1, with TRBD2 identical over 15 bases. The CDR3 is 19 residues long. The ends lost 2 bases at V and 8 bases at J; junction bases unmatched: 13. Germline values: CDR1 LGHDT, CDR2 YNNKEL (reference sequence). The CDR3 loop is CASSQKLTGLAGGHHEQFF. CDR3 coding DNA: TGTGCCAGCAGCCAAAAATTAACCGGACTAGCGGGGGGGCATCATGAGCAGTTCTTC.

The rearrangement links TRBV5-1 to TRBJ2-7, with 9 positions matching TRBD1. Per the germline V gene, CDR1 is SGHRS and CDR2 is YFSETQ. This CDR3 contains 14 residues. V shed 0 bases and J 6 bases; nucleotides not matched to a gene: 4. The CDR3 loop is CASSLGQGGREQYF. The CDR3 DNA is TGCGCCAGCAGCTTGGGACAGGGGGGGCGCGAGCAGTACTTC.

Worth noting for this clone: An end of the junction does not agree with germline; a read error may underlie this. V is TRBV7-7 and J is TRBJ2-1; D may be TRBD2 (7 bases). Germline CDR1 reads SSHAT; CDR2 reads FNYEAQ (reference sequence). CDR3 size: 14 residues. The CDR3 DNA sequence: TGTGCTAGCAGCCCCGACGGGGGGCGGAATGAGCAGTTCTTC. Translated, it gives CASSPDGGRNEQFF. The whole variable domain, filled in from reference TRBV7-7 and TRBJ2-1, reads GAGVSQSPRYKVTKRGQDVTLRCDPISSHATLYWYQQALGQGPEFLTYFNYEAQPDKSGLPSDRFSAERPEGSISTLTIQRTEQRDSAMYRCASSPDGGRNEQFFGPGTRLTVL.

J is TRBJ2-1 and V is TRBV18; 7 bases fit TRBD2. V was pared by 1 base and J by 7 bases, with 13 bases of the junction left unmatched. This CDR3 comprises 17 residues. Germline V gene lookup returns CDR1 KGHSH and CDR2 LQKENI. CDR3 region: CASSPLSGTTNGNEQFF. The CDR3 DNA is TGTGCCAGCTCACCACTGTCCGGGACTACTAATGGAAATGAGCAGTTCTTC.

This clone has just one count. The chain is built from TRBV18 and TRBJ2-1; 7 bases are a match to TRBD1. The V gene end was trimmed by 6 bases and the J gene end by 9 bases; junction bases not matched to a gene: 14. CDR1 is KGHSH and CDR2 is LQKENI in the germline V gene. The CDR3 has 15 residues. CDR3 region: CASSLSLQGDGEQFF. The CDR3 DNA follows: TGTGCCAGCTCTCTATCCCTCCAGGGGGATGGTGAGCAGTTCTTC.

The rearrangement joins TRBV2 to TRBJ1-4, with a weak D call TRBD1 (5 bases). The V gene's germline CDR1 is SNHLY and CDR2 FYNNEI. The CDR3 consists of 16 residues. The germline V and J ends were trimmed by 6 bases and 7 bases, with 21 bases remaining between them. CDR3 residues: CASRQMDAGGTEKLFF. The CDR3 region has the DNA TGTGCCAGCAGGCAAATGGACGCCGGGGGAACTGAAAAACTGTTTTTT.

This chain links TRBV29-1 with TRBJ1-2; the match to TRBD1 covers 8 bases. There are 14 residues in the CDR3. Trimming took 3 bases from V and 1 from J; bases not matched to a gene: 4. Germline V lookup: CDR1 SQVTM, CDR2 ANQGSEA. This CDR3 is CSVEQGQVNYGYTF. In nucleotides, the CDR3 is TGCAGCGTTGAGCAGGGACAGGTTAACTATGGCTACACCTTC.

This chain joins TRBV4-3 and TRBJ2-1; TRBD2 might be the D (5 bases). The V end was cut by 4 bases, the J end by 7 bases, with 11 bases between. This CDR3 has 13 residues. From germline, CDR1 is LGHNA and CDR2 YSLEER. CDR3 loop: CASSLTRRNEQFF. The CDR3 DNA follows: TGCGCCAGCAGCCTAACCCGGAGGAATGAGCAGTTCTTC.

This rearrangement joins TRBV21-1 to TRBJ2-7; the table's D call, TRBD2, was not checked against the DNA. TRBV21-1 is a recognized pseudogene. This CDR3 has 16 residues. As DNA, the CDR3 is TGTGCCAGCAGCGCTCAGACTAGCGGCAGCTCCTACGAGCAGTACGTC. It is translated as CASSAQTSGSSYEQYV.

The CDR3, as DNA: TGTGCCAGCTCGAGAAGTTACTACGAGCAGTACGTC. It translates to CASSRSYYEQYV. This chain links TRBV2 with TRBJ2-7; D remains unclear. The V gene lost 8 bases and the J gene lost 3 bases, with 11 bases spanning the gap. The CDR3 has 12 amino acids. CDR1 is SNHLY and CDR2 is FYNNEI in the germline V gene.

The chain couples TRBV20-1 to TRBJ2-7, with unresolved D. V gave up 3 bases and J gave up 0 bases, with 3 bases separating them. This CDR3 region has 11 residues. The germline gives CDR1 DFQATT, CDR2 SNEGSKA (reference sequence). Written as DNA, the CDR3 is TGCAGTGCTAGGTACTCCTACGAGCAGTACTTC. It specifies CSARYSYEQYF.

The chain recombines TRBV29-1 with TRBJ1-1, with D tentatively TRBD1 (6 bases). This CDR3 has 16 residues. Germline CDR1 SQVTM, CDR2 ANQGSEA. The V and J ends lost 4 bases and 4 bases respectively, with 22 bases between them. The CDR3 coding sequence is TGCAGCGTTGCGTTCCGCCTGGTCTACAGGGTCACTGAAGCTTTCTTT. This translates into CSVAFRLVYRVTEAFF.

The J gene is TRBJ2-5, the V gene TRBV18, with TRBD2 as a possible D gene (6 bases). The V gene lost 6 bases and the J gene lost 5 bases, with 22 bases spanning the gap. This CDR3 comprises 16 residues. Germline V CDR1 and CDR2: KGHSH, LQKENI. The CDR3: CASSSIGSPTSETQYF. The CDR3 DNA reads TGTGCCAGCTCCTCAATTGGGTCCCCTACTAGCGAGACCCAGTACTTC.

The chain employs TRBV28 and TRBJ1-5; D might be TRBD1 (5 bases). This CDR3 contains 18 residues. Trimming removed 5 bases at V and 0 bases at J, with 20 bases between. The germline V gene encodes CDR1 MDHEN and CDR2 SYDVKM. CDR3 bases: TGTGCCAGCAGTGACTCGGGGGGTTTGTTGTATAGCAATCAGCCCCAGCATTTT. It yields the protein CASSDSGGLLYSNQPQHF.

The gene calls are TRBV7-2 and TRBJ1-2; possible D gene TRBD1, 5 bases. The CDR3 contains 13 residues. The V end lost 5 bases, the J end lost 4 bases, and 11 bases lay between the germline ends. Per germline, CDR1 SGHTA and CDR2 FQGNSA. CDR3 in amino acids: CASSIQEFYGYTF. The CDR3 nucleotides read TGTGCCAGCAGCATACAGGAGTTCTATGGCTACACCTTC.

The chain links TRBV5-5 to TRBJ2-3; 16 positions agree with TRBD2. The junction had 4 bases not matched to a gene; V was cut back by 5 bases and J by 1 base. CDR3 size: 17 residues. Germline CDR1 is SGHKS and CDR2 is YYEKEE (reference sequence). Here the CDR3 reads CASSPGLAGGRTDTQYF. CDR3 in DNA: TGTGCCAGCAGTCCGGGACTAGCGGGAGGGCGCACAGATACGCAGTATTTT.

The chain employs TRBV11-2 and TRBJ2-1; 9 positions agree with TRBD1. The CDR3 is made up of 16 amino acids. Germline V gives CDR1 SGHAT, CDR2 FQNNGV. V shed 3 bases, J shed 3 bases, and the junction held 6 bases outside the gene matches. CDR3 sequence reads: CASSFPGQGYYNEQFF. For the CDR3, the DNA is TGTGCCAGCAGCTTTCCGGGACAGGGCTACTACAATGAGCAGTTCTTC. Using reference TRBV11-2 and TRBJ2-1 for the parts outside the CDR3, the full variable domain is EAGVAQSPRYKIIEKRQSVAFWCNPISGHATLYWYQQILGQGPKLLIQFQNNGVVDDSQLPKDRFSAERLKGVDSTLKIQPAKLEDSAVYLCASSFPGQGYYNEQFFGPGTRLTVL.

This chain joins TRBV19 and TRBJ2-3, with D maybe TRBD1 (5 bases). Trimming pared 3 bases from V and 2 bases from J, leaving 15 bases between. The CDR3 extends over 16 amino acids. CDR1 is LNHDA and CDR2 is SQIVND in the germline V gene (reference sequence). The CDR3 region has the DNA TGTGCCAGTAGTATCAGGGCAGCCACTACCACAGATACGCAGTATTTT. It is translated as CASSIRAATTTDTQYF.

The chain carries TRBV10-3 and TRBJ2-5, with 8 bases fitting TRBD2. V lost 6 bases, J lost 4 bases, and 10 bases stayed unmatched. The CDR3 runs to 15 residues. Germline lookup yields CDR1 ENHRY and CDR2 SYGVKD. The CDR3 loop is CAIRPSGGPGETQYF. The CDR3 DNA sequence: TGTGCCATCAGGCCCAGCGGGGGTCCTGGAGAGACCCAGTACTTC.

The V call is TRBV24-1, the J call TRBJ2-3; tentative D call: TRBD1 (6 bases). The CDR3 contains 15 residues. Germline CDR1 reads KGHDR; CDR2 reads SFDVKD. V dropped 1 base and J dropped 4 bases, with 11 bases sitting between them. The CDR3 DNA is TGTGCCACCAGTGATTTTAGGGGGTCGGCAGATACGCAGTATTTT. It yields the protein CATSDFRGSADTQYF.

This chain joins TRBV5-1 and TRBJ2-5, with TRBD1 matching over 7 bases. The CDR3 covers 14 residues. V lost 4 bases and J lost 4; bases outside the gene matches: 7. CDR1 and CDR2 from the germline V gene are SGHRS and YFSETQ. The CDR3 region has the DNA TGCGCCAGCAGCATCCTAGGGGGCCGAGAGACCCAGTACTTC. Translation gives CASSILGGRETQYF.

This clone was observed a few times. This rearrangement joins TRBV6-6 to TRBJ2-1; D may be TRBD2 (5 bases). CDR1 and CDR2 from the germline V gene are MNHNY and SVGAGI (reference sequence). The CDR3 sequence is 14 residues long. Trimming took 2 bases from V and 6 from J, leaving 11 bases between them. The CDR3 is CASSYPSSRNEQFF. The CDR3 bases are TGTGCCAGCAGTTACCCTAGCTCGCGCAATGAGCAGTTCTTC.

The genes are TRBV29-1 and TRBJ1-1; the match to TRBD1 covers 9 bases. The CDR3 runs to 18 residues. Per germline, CDR1 SQVTM and CDR2 ANQGSEA. V was pared by 4 bases and J by 4 bases, with 19 bases of the junction left unmatched. CDR3 region: CSVVVLRDREHLGTEAFF. The CDR3 nucleotides read TGCAGCGTTGTCGTTTTGCGGGACAGGGAGCACCTGGGCACTGAAGCTTTCTTT.

This sequence joins TRBV13 and TRBJ2-3; D is possibly TRBD2 (5 bases). The V gene's germline CDR1 is PRHDT and CDR2 FYEKMQ (reference sequence). Trimming removed 5 bases from V and 5 bases from J, with 11 bases in between. The CDR3 has 13 amino acids. The chain's CDR3 is CASSNGLGDTQYF. In DNA, the CDR3 is TGTGCCAGCAGCAACGGACTCGGAGATACGCAGTATTTT. Supplemented by reference TRBV13 and TRBJ2-3, the full variable domain reads AAGVIQSPRHLIKEKRETATLKCYPIPRHDTVYWYQQGPGQDPQFLISFYEKMQSDKGSIPDRFSAQQFSDYHSELNMSSLELGDSALYFCASSNGLGDTQYFGPGTRLTVL.

V and J are TRBV3-1 (or the pseudogene TRBV3-2) and TRBJ1-2; the match to TRBD1 covers 8 bases. The V segment lost 4 bases and the J segment 4 bases; nucleotides outside the gene matches: 8. The length of the CDR3 is 15 residues. Germline assignment: CDR1 LGHDT and CDR2 YNNKEL (reference sequence). The DNA for the CDR3 is TGTGCCAGCAGCCGCATAGACAGGGGCTTCTATGGCTACACCTTC. Translated: CASSRIDRGFYGYTF.

This clone was seen once. The chain links TRBV30 to TRBJ1-5, with TRBD1 matching 9 bases. The CDR3 is 14 residues long. V shed 0 bases, J shed 5 bases, and the junction held 2 bases outside the gene matches. The germline V gene encodes CDR1 GTSNPN and CDR2 SVGIG (reference sequence). The CDR3 coding sequence is TGTGCCTGGAGTGTAGGGACAGGGCATCAGCCCCAGCATTTT. Translated: CAWSVGTGHQPQHF.